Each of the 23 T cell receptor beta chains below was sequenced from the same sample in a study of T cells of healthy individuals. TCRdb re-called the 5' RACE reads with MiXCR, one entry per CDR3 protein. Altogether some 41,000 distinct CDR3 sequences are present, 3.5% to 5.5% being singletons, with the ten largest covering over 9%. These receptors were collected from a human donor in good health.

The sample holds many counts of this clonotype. This CDR3 is CASSPVRGNGYTF. In nucleotides, the CDR3 is TGCGCCAGCAGCCCAGTCCGGGGAAATGGCTACACCTTC. The chain joins TRBV4-3 to TRBJ1-2, with D uncertain. The V gene's germline CDR1 is LGHNA and CDR2 YSLEER. V shed 4 bases and J shed 6 bases, with 12 bases lying between them. There are 13 residues in the CDR3.

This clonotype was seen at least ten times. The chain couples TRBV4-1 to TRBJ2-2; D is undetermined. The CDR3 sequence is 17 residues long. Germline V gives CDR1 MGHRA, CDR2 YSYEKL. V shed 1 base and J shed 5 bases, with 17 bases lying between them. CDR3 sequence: CASSQVDMGFITGELFF. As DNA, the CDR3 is TGCGCCAGCAGCCAAGTAGATATGGGGTTCATTACCGGGGAGCTGTTTTTT.

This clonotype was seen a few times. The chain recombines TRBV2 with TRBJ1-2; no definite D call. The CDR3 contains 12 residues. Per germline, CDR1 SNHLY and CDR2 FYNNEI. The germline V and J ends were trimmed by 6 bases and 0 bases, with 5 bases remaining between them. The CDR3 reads CASRSPNYGYTF. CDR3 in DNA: TGTGCCAGCAGGAGCCCTAACTATGGCTACACCTTC.

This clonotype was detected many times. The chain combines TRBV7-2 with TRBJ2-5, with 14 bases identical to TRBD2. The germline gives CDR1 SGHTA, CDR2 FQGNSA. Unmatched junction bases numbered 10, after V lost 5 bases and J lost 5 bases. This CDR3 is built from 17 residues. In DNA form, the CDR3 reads TGTGCCAGCAGCCCGAGACTAGCGGGAGGGCCGGGGGAGACCCAGTACTTC. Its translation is CASSPRLAGGPGETQYF.

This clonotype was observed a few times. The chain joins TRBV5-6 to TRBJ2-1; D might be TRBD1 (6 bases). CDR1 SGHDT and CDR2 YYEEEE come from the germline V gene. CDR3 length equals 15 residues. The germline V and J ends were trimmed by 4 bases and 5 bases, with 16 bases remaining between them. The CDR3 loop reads CASSRPLGQNNEQFF. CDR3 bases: TGTGCCAGCAGCCGACCCCTCGGACAGAACAATGAGCAGTTCTTC.

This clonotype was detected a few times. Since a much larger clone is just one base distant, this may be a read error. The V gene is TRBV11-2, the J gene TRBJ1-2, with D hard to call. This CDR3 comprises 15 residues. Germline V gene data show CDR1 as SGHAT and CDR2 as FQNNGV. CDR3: CASSSLGREDYGYNF. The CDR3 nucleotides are TGTGCCAGCAGCTCCCTCGGCCGGGAGGACTATGGCTACAACTTC.

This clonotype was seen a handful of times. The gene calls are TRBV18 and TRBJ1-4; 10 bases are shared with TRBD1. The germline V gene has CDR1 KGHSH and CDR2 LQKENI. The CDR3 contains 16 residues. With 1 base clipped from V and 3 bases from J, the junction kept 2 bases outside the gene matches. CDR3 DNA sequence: TGTGCCAGCTCACCACAGACAGGGGGCTCTAATGAAAAACTGTTTTTT. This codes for CASSPQTGGSNEKLFF.

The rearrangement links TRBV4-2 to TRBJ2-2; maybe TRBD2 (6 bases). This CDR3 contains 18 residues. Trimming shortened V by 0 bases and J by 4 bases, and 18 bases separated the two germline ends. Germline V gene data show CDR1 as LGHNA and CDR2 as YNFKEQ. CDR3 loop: CASSQEGWGRRSTGELFF. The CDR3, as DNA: TGTGCCAGCAGCCAAGAAGGGTGGGGGAGGAGAAGCACCGGGGAGCTGTTTTTT.

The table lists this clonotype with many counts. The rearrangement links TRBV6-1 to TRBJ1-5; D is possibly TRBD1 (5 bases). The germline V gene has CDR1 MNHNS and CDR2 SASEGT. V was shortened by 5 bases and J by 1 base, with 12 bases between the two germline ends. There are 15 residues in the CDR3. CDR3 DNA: TGTGCCAGCAGTTGGGGCGCACAGAGCAATCAGCCCCAGCATTTT. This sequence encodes CASSWGAQSNQPQHF.

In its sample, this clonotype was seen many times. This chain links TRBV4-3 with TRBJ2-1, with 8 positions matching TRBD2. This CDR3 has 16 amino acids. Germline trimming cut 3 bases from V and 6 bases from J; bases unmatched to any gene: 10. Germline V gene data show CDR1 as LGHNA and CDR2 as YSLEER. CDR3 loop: CASSQMGTSYTNEQFF. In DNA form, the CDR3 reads TGCGCCAGCAGCCAGATGGGGACTAGTTATACCAATGAGCAGTTCTTC.

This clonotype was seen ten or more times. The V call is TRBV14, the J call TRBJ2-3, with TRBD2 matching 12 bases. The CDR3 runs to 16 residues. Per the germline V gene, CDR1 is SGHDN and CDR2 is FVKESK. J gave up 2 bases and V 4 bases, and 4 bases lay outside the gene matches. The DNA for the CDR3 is TGTGCCAGCAGCCGAAGACTAGCGGGAGCCACAGATACGCAGTATTTT. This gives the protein CASSRRLAGATDTQYF.

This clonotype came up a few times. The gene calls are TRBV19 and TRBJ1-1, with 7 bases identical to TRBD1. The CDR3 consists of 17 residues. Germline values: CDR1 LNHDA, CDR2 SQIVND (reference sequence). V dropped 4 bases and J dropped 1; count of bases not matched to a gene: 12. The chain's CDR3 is CASSTLIFHRGNTEAFF. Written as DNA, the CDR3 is TGTGCCAGTAGTACCCTCATCTTCCACAGGGGGAACACTGAAGCTTTCTTT.

In DNA, the CDR3 is TGTGCCAGCAGCTTAGCGGGGACAGGGGTTAGCTCTGGGGCCAACGTCCTGACTTTC. Encoded protein: CASSLAGTGVSSGANVLTF. V usage is TRBV7-2 and J usage is TRBJ2-6; 10 nucleotides align to TRBD1. With V trimmed by 0 bases and J by 0 bases, 5 bases remained unmatched. This CDR3 spans 19 amino acids. The V gene's germline CDR1 is SGHTA and CDR2 FQGNSA.

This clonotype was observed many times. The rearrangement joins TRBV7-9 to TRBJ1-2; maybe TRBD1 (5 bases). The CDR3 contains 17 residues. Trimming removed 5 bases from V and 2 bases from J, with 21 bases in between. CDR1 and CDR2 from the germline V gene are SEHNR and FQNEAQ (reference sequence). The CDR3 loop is CASSPQVYSTPNYGYTF. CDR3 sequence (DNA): TGTGCCAGCAGCCCACAGGTCTATAGTACCCCAAACTATGGCTACACCTTC.

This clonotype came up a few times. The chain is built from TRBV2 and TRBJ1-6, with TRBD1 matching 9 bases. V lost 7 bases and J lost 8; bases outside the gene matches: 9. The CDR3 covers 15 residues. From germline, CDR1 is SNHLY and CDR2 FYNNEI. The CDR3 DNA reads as TGTGCCAGCAAAAAACAGGGGGCGCAGGATTCACCCCTCCACTTT. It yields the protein CASKKQGAQDSPLHF.

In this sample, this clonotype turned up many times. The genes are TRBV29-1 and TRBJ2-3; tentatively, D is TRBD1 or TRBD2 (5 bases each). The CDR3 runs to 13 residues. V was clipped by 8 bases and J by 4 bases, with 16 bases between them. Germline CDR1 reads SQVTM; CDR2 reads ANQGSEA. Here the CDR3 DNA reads TGCAGCCCCCGTCGAGTGGGGGCAGATACGCAGTATTTT. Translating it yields CSPRRVGADTQYF.

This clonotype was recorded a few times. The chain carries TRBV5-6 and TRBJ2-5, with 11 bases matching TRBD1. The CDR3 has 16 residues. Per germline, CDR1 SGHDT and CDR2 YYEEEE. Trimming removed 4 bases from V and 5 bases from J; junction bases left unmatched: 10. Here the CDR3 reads CASSRTGTGGSETQYF. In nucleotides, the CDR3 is TGTGCCAGCAGCCGAACCGGGACAGGGGGTTCCGAGACCCAGTACTTC. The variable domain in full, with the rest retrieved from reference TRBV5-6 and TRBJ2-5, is DAGVTQSPTHLIKTRGQQVTLRCSPKSGHDTVSWYQQALGQGPQFIFQYYEEEERQRGNFPDRFSGHQFPNYSSELNVNALLLGDSALYLCASSRTGTGGSETQYFGPGTRLLVL.

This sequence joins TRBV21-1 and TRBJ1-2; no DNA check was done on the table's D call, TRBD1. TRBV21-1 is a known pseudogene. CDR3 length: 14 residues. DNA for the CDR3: TGTGCCAGCTCCTGGACAGGGAGTAATGGTGGCTACACCTTC. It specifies CASSWTGSNGGYTF.

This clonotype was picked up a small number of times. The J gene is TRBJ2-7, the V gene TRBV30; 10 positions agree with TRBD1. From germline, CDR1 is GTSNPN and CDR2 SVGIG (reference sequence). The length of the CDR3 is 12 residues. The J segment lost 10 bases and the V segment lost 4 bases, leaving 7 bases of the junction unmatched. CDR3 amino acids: CAWTDRGVVQYF. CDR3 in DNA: TGTGCCTGGACGGACAGGGGGGTAGTCCAGTACTTC. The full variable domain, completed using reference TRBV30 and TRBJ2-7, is SQTIHQWPATLVQPVGSPLSLECTVEGTSNPNLYWYRQAAGRGLQLLFYSVGIGQISSEVPQNLSASRPQDRQFILSSKKLLLSDSGFYLCAWTDRGVVQYFGPGTRLTVT.

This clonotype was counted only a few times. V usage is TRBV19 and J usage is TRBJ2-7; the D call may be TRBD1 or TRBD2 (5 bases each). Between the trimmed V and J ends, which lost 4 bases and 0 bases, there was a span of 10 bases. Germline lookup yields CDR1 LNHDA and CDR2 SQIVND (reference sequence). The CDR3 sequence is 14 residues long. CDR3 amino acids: CASSTGTASYEQYF. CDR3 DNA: TGTGCCAGTAGTACCGGGACCGCCTCCTACGAGCAGTACTTC.

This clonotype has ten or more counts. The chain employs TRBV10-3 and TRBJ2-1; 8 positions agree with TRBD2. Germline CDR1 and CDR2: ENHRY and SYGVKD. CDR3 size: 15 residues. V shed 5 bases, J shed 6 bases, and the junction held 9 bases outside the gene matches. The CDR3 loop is CAISPSGSSANEQFF. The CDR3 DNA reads TGTGCCATCAGTCCTAGCGGGTCGTCCGCCAATGAGCAGTTCTTC.

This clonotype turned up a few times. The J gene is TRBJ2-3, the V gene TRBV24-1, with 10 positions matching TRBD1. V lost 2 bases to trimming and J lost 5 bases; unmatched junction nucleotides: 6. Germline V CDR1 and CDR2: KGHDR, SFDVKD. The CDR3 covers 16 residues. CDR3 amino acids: CATSDSGTGARDTQYF. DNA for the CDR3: TGTGCCACCAGTGATTCCGGGACAGGGGCTCGAGATACGCAGTATTTT.

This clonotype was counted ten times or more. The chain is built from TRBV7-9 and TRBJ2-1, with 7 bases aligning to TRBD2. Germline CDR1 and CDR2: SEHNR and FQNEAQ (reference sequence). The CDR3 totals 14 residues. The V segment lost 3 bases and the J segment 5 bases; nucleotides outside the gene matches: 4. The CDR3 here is CASSFGGRDNEQFF. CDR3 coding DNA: TGTGCCAGCAGCTTCGGGGGGAGAGACAATGAGCAGTTCTTC.